This T cell receptor beta chain was identified in a study of vaccination and CD4 T cells after COVID-19. Study conclusions and caveats: In convalescent patients, a median about 89% of reactive clones appeared only post-vaccination. Sampling was limited to relatively few convalescent patients, with no early post-infection timepoints studied.

Described treatment: approximately nine-day PBMC culture with coronavirus spike peptide pools or control peptides (ViraFEST assay). Comment on this clonotype: Its antigen is as yet unknown.

The study sequenced cultured CD4+ T cell DNA using the Oncomine TCR Beta short-read assay. TCRdb passed the PCR reads through MiXCR, listing each CDR3 protein once. The sample has some 20,000 distinct CDR3 sequences, roughly 31% seen once. The CDR3 is made up of 13 amino acids. V was trimmed by 3 bases and J by 3 bases, leaving 6 bases between them. The genes are TRBV23-1 and TRBJ2-1; unclear D gene. TRBV23-1 is placed among ORFs of uncertain function. The sequencing sample was made of cultured CD4+ T cells from blood. The receptor comes from a human donor with COVID-19. The CDR3 DNA follows: TGCGCCAGCAGTCAGGGCAGCTACAATGAGCAGTTCTTC. Translation: CASSQGSYNEQFF.